This TCR beta chain was identified in a study of blood T cell repertoires in COVID-19 (dated by TCRdb to 2019 to 2021). Context from the whole study: Samples from collaborators originated in the United States, Italy and Spain and spanned both the acute and convalescent phases of COVID-19. The prospective study material was composed of cDNA or gDNA derived from T cells, B-cell-depleted T cells, or PBMCs. The dataset comprised deeply sampled blood TCRbeta repertoires from subjects exposed to, actively infected with, or recovered from COVID-19. The repertoires were released in a freely available public database meant as a resource for research on the immune response to SARS-CoV-2. Samples came from the ongoing ImmuneRACE study (first 160 participants) plus 1,254 subjects from 6 global collaborators. Nearly every sample came with metadata listing a de-identified subject ID, COVID-19 status, age in years and sex. Where available, HLA class I and class II types were taken from metadata supplied by the sample provider and were not determined by assay-based typing.

Collaborating institutions collected whole blood in K2EDTA tubes following their own protocols. For TCRbeta analysis, collaborator samples were shipped as frozen whole blood, as isolated PBMCs, or as DNA extracted from either sample type. The investigation overall reported the following: The amount of clinical and demographic metadata varied by source and participant and was provided uncurated.

TCRbeta CDR3 regions were amplified from genomic DNA by means of the immunoSEQ Assay, a bias-controlled multiplex PCR. The authors' pipeline ran thus. The number of nucleated cells in each sample was estimated by amplification of reference gene primers within the assay. Sequence reads were collapsed and filtered to measure the absolute abundance of every unique TCRbeta CDR3 rearrangement. Productive Simpson clonality was computed per sample as the square root of Simpson's diversity index over productive rearrangements. TCRdb carries this immuneACCESS record with in-frame sequences only. Its versions omit some clonotypes, under half of them owing to an unresolved V gene in the studies checked, with the rest unexplained. Clonal size and the V and J genes are those of that table, whereas D and trimming came from the DNA. This sample comprises 250,000 or so clones, approximately 82% of them detected only once. The ten largest clones represent 1.5% to 2% of the sample.

On this clone itself: The antigen it binds to is not known. No base quality information exists; no much larger clone differs at one position.

From the cysteine up to the phenylalanine, the CDR3 has a length of 13 residues. This entry keeps only the CDR3 DNA: 39 bases, framed from base 1. V loses 3 bases, J loses 1 base, and the germline ends lie 6 bases apart. CDR1 and CDR2, per the germline V gene, are KGHSH and LQKENI. The source is a woman older than 75 with acute or convalescent COVID-19. The rearrangement combines TRBV18 with TRBJ1-2, with the D gene call left open. Sequenced sample: peripheral blood. The base sequence is TGTGCCAGCTCACCTAGCCTTAACTATGGCTACACCTTC. Translated, it reads CASSPSLNYGYTF.